A few counts support the clone carrying this T cell receptor (beta chain). The CDR3 is 17 amino acids. The ends were cut back, 3 bases at V and 1 base at J, with 18 bases in the middle. The data belong to a study of blood T cells in healthy people across ages. For the second PCR, which ran for about 7 to 11 cycles, a sample-barcoded 5' primer and a J-beta primer mix were used. TCRdb independently ran MiXCR on the 5' RACE reads; one entry per CDR3 protein. In the table there are about 1.4 million distinct CDR3 sequences, 45% to 70% of which are singletons. Sequencing used blood. This chain links TRBV12-3 or TRBV12-4 with TRBJ1-1; D unclear. This clonotype was obtained from a man younger than 30 in good health. In nucleotides, the CDR3 is TGTGCCAGCAGTTTGGCTAAGGTTTTGGGATGGAACACTGAAGCTTTCTTT. As protein: CASSLAKVLGWNTEAFF.